The 9 T cell receptor beta chains below come from one sample, sequenced in a study of T cells in localized non-small cell lung cancer. Data came from immunoSEQ multiplex PCR; TCRdb stores just in-frame clones and leaves some out. The sample records roughly 25,000 clones, 88% being singletons. Sequenced material: PBMCs, taken before any cancer treatment. These receptors all stem from a man between 40 and 69 years old with stage II lung adenocarcinoma.

The V gene is TRBV19, the J gene TRBJ1-3, with D hard to call. Per the germline V gene, CDR1 is LNHDA and CDR2 is SQIVND (reference sequence). Trimming shortened V by 5 bases and J by 2 bases, and 10 bases separated the two germline ends. The CDR3 loop spans 14 amino acids. DNA for the CDR3: TGTGCCAGTAGTCCGGGTTTCGCTGGAAACACCATATATTTT. It encodes CASSPGFAGNTIYF.

The chain combines TRBV5-8 with TRBJ1-5; D unresolved. V dropped 1 base and J dropped 3 bases, with 8 bases sitting between them. CDR1 is SGHTS and CDR2 is YDEGEE in the germline V gene. The CDR3 has 14 amino acids. The CDR3 reads CASSLKEANQPQHF. In DNA, the CDR3 is TGTGCCAGCAGCTTGAAGGAGGCCAATCAGCCCCAGCATTTT.

This clone was recorded once. Written as DNA, the CDR3 is TGTGCCAGCAGCTCCGACAGGGAAAAACTGTTTTTT. Its protein product is CASSSDREKLFF. The chain couples TRBV7-2 to TRBJ1-4; the D gene is possibly TRBD1 (6 bases). Between the trimmed V and J ends, which lost 4 bases and 8 bases, there was a span of 8 bases. Germline lookup yields CDR1 SGHTA and CDR2 FQGNSA. This CDR3 comprises 12 residues.

This chain joins TRBV7-6 and TRBJ2-1; 13 bases agree with TRBD2. With V trimmed by 5 bases and J by 8 bases, 6 bases remained unmatched. The V gene's germline CDR1 is SGHVS and CDR2 FNYEAQ. The CDR3 has 15 residues. CDR3 amino acids: CASSHGLAGVYEQFF. As DNA, the CDR3 is TGTGCCAGCAGCCACGGACTAGCGGGAGTCTATGAGCAGTTCTTC.

The CDR3 bases are TGTGCCAGCAGCAAATTTTCGGAAGATACGCAGTATTTT. This sequence encodes CASSKFSEDTQYF. The gene calls are TRBV11-3 and TRBJ2-3; no reliable D call. In germline, CDR1 is SGHNT, CDR2 YENEEA. V was trimmed by 5 bases and J by 5 bases, leaving 11 bases between them. The CDR3 spans 13 residues.

The rearrangement links TRBV2 to TRBJ2-1; possibly TRBD1 for D (5 bases). V was trimmed by 7 bases and J by 9 bases, leaving 19 bases between them. There are 14 residues in the CDR3. From germline, CDR1 is SNHLY and CDR2 FYNNEI. In DNA, the CDR3 is TGTGCCAGCATAAACCAGAAGACAGTGGGTGAGCAGTTCTTC. It yields the protein CASINQKTVGEQFF.

V and J are TRBV4-2 and TRBJ2-7, with a weak D call TRBD2 (7 bases). This CDR3 has 14 amino acids. CDR1 LGHNA and CDR2 YNFKEQ come from the germline V gene. V lost 4 bases and J lost 2, with 12 bases in between. CDR3: CASSPAGAPYEQYF. The DNA of the CDR3 is TGTGCCAGCAGCCCTGCGGGGGCCCCCTACGAGCAGTACTTC.

The gene calls are TRBV11-3 and TRBJ1-3; no definite D call. CDR3 length: 14 residues. Germline loops: CDR1 SGHNT, CDR2 YENEEA. V lost 5 bases, J lost 0 bases, and 8 bases lay in between. CDR3 sequence (DNA): TGTGCCAGCAGCCTCGCGTTCTCTGGAAACACCATATATTTT. This gives the protein CASSLAFSGNTIYF.

The chain employs TRBV9 and TRBJ2-5; D call uncertain. Trimming stripped 5 bases from V and 1 base from J, with 15 bases between. The germline V gene has CDR1 SGDLS and CDR2 YYNGEE. CDR3 length: 15 residues. DNA of the CDR3: TGTGCCAGCAGTGAGTCGTCAGGCCGCCAAGAGACCCAGTACTTC. It yields the protein CASSESSGRQETQYF.